Listed here is a single T cell receptor beta chain. Its antigen is unidentified. These data originate in a study of beta chain features in type 1 diabetes. Findings and limits, study-wide: PCR might favor shorter templates, equally in patients and controls.

As every portion of the isolated RNA was reverse transcribed, the sequencing read expressed TCRB transcripts. Assay used: immunoSEQ multiplex PCR; TCRdb lists only in-frame clones, some missing. The profile covers hundreds of thousands of clones, with roughly 30% appearing a single time and around 0.065% taken by the ten largest. The V gene lost 2 bases and the J gene lost 5 bases, with 9 bases spanning the gap. Germline V gene lookup returns CDR1 MNHEY and CDR2 SVGAGI. CDR3 length: 14 amino acids. This rearrangement joins TRBV6-5 to TRBJ2-2; unclear D gene. The receptor's source is a man younger than 35 in good health. The sequencing input was naive CD4+ T cells from blood. CDR3 coding DNA: TGTGCCAGCAGTTACGGGCAGGCAACCGGGGAGCTGTTTTTT. This gives the protein CASSYGQATGELFF.